This T cell receptor beta chain came from a study of blood T cell repertoires in COVID-19. About the study: Both acute and convalescent COVID-19 samples were obtained from the United States, Italy and Spain. T cells, B-cell-depleted T cells, or PBMCs supplied cDNA or gDNA.

CDR3 length equals 14 residues. Germline-derived CDR1 and CDR2 are SGHNT and YYREEE (reference sequence). After removal of 4 bases from V and 0 bases from J, the junction contained 3 bases not matched to a gene. Per the study methods: Quantification of nucleated cells was approximated via reference gene primer amplification. Repertoires were generated with immunoSEQ multiplex PCR, while TCRdb's copy carries only in-frame clones and drops some. The DNA was the basis for D and trimming; V, J and clone size are from that table. The sample has roughly 200,000 clones, 70% to 80% seen once. V and J are TRBV5-4 and TRBJ1-1, with 7 nucleotides matching TRBD1. The TCR originated in a woman aged 40 to 50 with COVID-19, enrolled during active disease. The material sequenced was peripheral blood. The CDR3 region is CASSAGQMNTEAFF. The CDR3 region has the DNA TGTGCCAGCAGCGCGGGACAGATGAACACTGAAGCTTTCTTT. Looking up the rest from reference TRBV5-4 and TRBJ1-1 gives the full variable domain: ETGVTQSPTHLIKTRGQQVTLRCSSQSGHNTVSWYQQALGQGPQFIFQYYREEENGRGNFPPRFSGLQFPNYSSELNVNALELDDSALYLCASSAGQMNTEAFFGQGTRLTVV.